The 23 T cell receptor beta chains in this list originate from one sample, sequenced in a study of blood T cell repertoires in COVID-19. The data were produced by immunoSEQ multiplex PCR, yet TCRdb's version contains in-frame clones alone and is incomplete. The table shows 150,000 to 200,000 clones, with roughly 90% occurring only once. Input material: PBMCs or T cells enriched from blood (not recorded which). The receptor set was obtained from a human donor with acute COVID-19. The donor label of this sample is uncertain.

The V call is TRBV5-1, the J call TRBJ1-4, with 7 bases aligning to TRBD1. CDR1 is SGHRS and CDR2 is YFSETQ in the germline V gene. The CDR3 sequence is 16 residues long. V gave up 4 bases and J gave up 8 bases; unmatched junction bases: 14. Here the CDR3 reads CASSGGTQGVGEKLFF. Here the CDR3 DNA reads TGCGCCAGCAGCGGAGGAACTCAGGGGGTTGGGGAAAAACTGTTTTTT.

V gene TRBV2 combines with J gene TRBJ1-1; D may be TRBD1 (5 bases). Germline V CDR1 and CDR2: SNHLY, FYNNEI. With 6 bases removed from V and 3 bases from J, the gap between germline ends came to 8 bases. This CDR3 comprises 12 residues. The CDR3 DNA sequence: TGTGCCAGCAGCCCCAGGGACACTGAAGCTTTCTTT. Translating gives CASSPRDTEAFF. Full variable domain (missing parts from reference TRBV2 and TRBJ1-1): EPEVTQTPSHQVTQMGQEVILRCVPISNHLYFYWYRQILGQKVEFLVSFYNNEISEKSEIFDDQFSVERPDGSNFTLKIRSTKLEDSAMYFCASSPRDTEAFFGQGTRLTVV.

This CDR3 reads CASSQAGRTGGGGYGYTF. The CDR3 nucleotides read TGTGCCAGCAGCCAAGCAGGACGCACAGGGGGCGGTGGCTATGGCTACACCTTC. This chain uses TRBV4-2 with TRBJ1-2, with 9 nucleotides matching TRBD1. With V trimmed by 1 base and J by 4 bases, 13 bases remained unmatched. The CDR3 covers 18 residues. CDR1 and CDR2 from the germline V gene are LGHNA and YNFKEQ.

This clone has only one observation. The rearrangement uses TRBV5-1 and TRBJ2-6; D possibly corresponds to TRBD1 (6 bases). V shed 2 bases and J shed 4 bases, with 13 bases lying between them. Germline lookup yields CDR1 SGHRS and CDR2 YFSETQ. The CDR3 covers 16 residues. Here the CDR3 reads CASSLTGMVGANVLTF. The CDR3 DNA reads as TGCGCCAGCAGCTTAACAGGGATGGTCGGGGCCAACGTCCTGACTTTC.

The CDR3 protein is CASSSLGRGGINEQFF. The CDR3 DNA reads TGTGCCAGCAGTTCACTGGGGCGGGGGGGCATTAATGAGCAGTTCTTC. The chain joins TRBV28 to TRBJ2-1; 9 nucleotides match TRBD2. After removal of 4 bases from V and 7 bases from J, the junction contained 11 bases not matched to a gene. This CDR3 region has 16 residues. Germline V gene sequence: CDR1 MDHEN, CDR2 SYDVKM.

V and J are TRBV24-1 and TRBJ2-2, with D perhaps TRBD1 (6 bases). Germline V lookup: CDR1 KGHDR, CDR2 SFDVKD. V was trimmed by 3 bases and J by 6 bases, leaving 16 bases between them. There are 16 residues in the CDR3. The CDR3 sequence: CATSDPQQGRAGELFF. Written as DNA, the CDR3 is TGTGCCACCAGTGATCCGCAACAGGGTCGAGCCGGGGAGCTGTTTTTT.

This clone was counted once. Here the CDR3 reads CASSAASGGSSLEQYF. CDR3 bases: TGTGCCAGCAGTGCGGCGAGCGGGGGGTCCTCCCTCGAGCAGTACTTC. V gene TRBV6-1 combines with J gene TRBJ2-7, with 9 bases that match TRBD2. The CDR3 consists of 16 residues. V trimming: 4 bases; J trimming: 6 bases; junction bases outside the gene matches: 13. The germline gives CDR1 MNHNS, CDR2 SASEGT.

The rearrangement joins TRBV5-1 to TRBJ1-1, with TRBD1 matching 8 bases. The CDR3 spans 14 residues. V dropped 1 base and J dropped 5; count of bases not matched to a gene: 4. CDR1 is SGHRS, CDR2 YFSETQ, per germline. This CDR3 is CASSLHRGATEAFF. Written as DNA, the CDR3 is TGCGCCAGCAGCTTGCACAGGGGGGCGACTGAAGCTTTCTTT.

The CDR3 nucleotides are TGTGCCAGTAGTACCACAGGGTCGGGCAATCAGCCCCAGCATTTT. Residues: CASSTTGSGNQPQHF. J is TRBJ1-5 and V is TRBV19; a weak D match, TRBD1 (6 bases). Per germline, CDR1 LNHDA and CDR2 SQIVND (reference sequence). The CDR3 is 15 amino acids. V lost 4 bases, J lost 2 bases, and 12 bases lay in between.

The gene calls are TRBV6-5 and TRBJ1-1; D is unresolved. The V gene lost 7 bases and the J gene lost 1 base, with 13 bases spanning the gap. The germline CDR1 and CDR2 sequences are MNHEY and SVGAGI. The CDR3 loop spans 14 amino acids. The CDR3 spells CASIRMTGNTEAFF. In nucleotides, the CDR3 is TGTGCCAGCATCCGAATGACGGGGAACACTGAAGCTTTCTTT.

The chain is built from TRBV18 and TRBJ1-1; a weak D match, TRBD1 (6 bases). Germline values: CDR1 KGHSH, CDR2 LQKENI. The CDR3 is 15 residues long. Trimming stripped 3 bases from V and 4 bases from J, with 15 bases between. Here the CDR3 reads CASSPGEGGGTEAFF. CDR3 nucleotides: TGTGCCAGCTCACCCGGGGAGGGGGGAGGCACTGAAGCTTTCTTT. Full variable domain (rest looked up from reference TRBV18 and TRBJ1-1): NAGVMQNPRHLVRRRGQEARLRCSPMKGHSHVYWYRQLPEEGLKFMVYLQKENIIDESGMPKERFSAEFPKEGPSILRIQQVVRGDSAAYFCASSPGEGGGTEAFFGQGTRLTVV.

V gene TRBV7-2 combines with J gene TRBJ2-7, with a possible D match to TRBD1 (7 bases). This CDR3 contains 15 residues. V lost 4 bases to trimming and J lost 7 bases, with 20 bases between them. Germline CDR1 and CDR2: SGHTA and FQGNSA. For the CDR3, the DNA is TGTGCCAGCAGCTCGGAGGGGGCCCTTCGGTGGGAGCAGTACTTC. This translates into CASSSEGALRWEQYF.

The rearrangement uses TRBV6-4 and TRBJ1-1; no definite D call. The V gene lost 2 bases and the J gene lost 4 bases, with 8 bases spanning the gap. CDR3 length equals 13 residues. Per germline, CDR1 MRHNA and CDR2 SNTAGT. Here the CDR3 reads CASSDNGGTEAFF. CDR3 nucleotides: TGTGCCAGCAGTGACAACGGTGGCACTGAAGCTTTCTTT.

The sample holds one count of this clone. The chain couples TRBV11-1 to TRBJ2-2; D gene ambiguous. CDR1 and CDR2 from the germline V gene are SGHAT and FQDESV (reference sequence). The CDR3 consists of 12 residues. V was shortened by 3 bases and J by 7 bases, with 6 bases between the two germline ends. CDR3 DNA: TGTGCCAGCAGCTTTGAGGACGGGGAGCTGTTTTTT. As protein: CASSFEDGELFF.

The rearrangement uses TRBV4-1 and TRBJ1-2; TRBD1 matches at 12 bases. This CDR3 is 18 amino acids long. CDR1 MGHRA and CDR2 YSYEKL come from the germline V gene. The V segment lost 1 base and the J segment 4 bases; nucleotides outside the gene matches: 10. This CDR3 is CASSQARDRGREAYGYTF. In DNA form, the CDR3 reads TGCGCCAGCAGCCAAGCGAGGGACAGGGGGCGCGAGGCCTATGGCTACACCTTC.

The chain combines TRBV9 with TRBJ2-3; no clear D. The CDR3 contains 13 residues. Between the trimmed V and J ends, which lost 0 bases and 4 bases, there was a span of 6 bases. Germline values: CDR1 SGDLS, CDR2 YYNGEE. CDR3 sequence: CASSVVFSDTQYF. CDR3 nucleotides: TGTGCCAGCAGCGTAGTCTTCTCAGATACGCAGTATTTT.

V gene TRBV9 combines with J gene TRBJ1-1; no reliable D call. V was shortened by 4 bases and J by 4 bases, with 11 bases between the two germline ends. This CDR3 is built from 13 residues. The germline V gene encodes CDR1 SGDLS and CDR2 YYNGEE. CDR3 nucleotides: TGTGCCAGCAGCCCCCTCGGTGGCACTGAAGCTTTCTTT. Encoded protein: CASSPLGGTEAFF.

V usage is TRBV7-2 and J usage is TRBJ1-2; no clear D gene. V gave up 1 base and J gave up 4 bases, with 7 bases separating them. This CDR3 has 13 residues. Germline CDR1 reads SGHTA; CDR2 reads FQGNSA. For the CDR3, the DNA is TGTGCCAGCAGCTTAGATACGGTCTATGGCTACACCTTC. This encodes CASSLDTVYGYTF.

The gene calls are TRBV11-2 and TRBJ2-6, with 10 nucleotides matching TRBD1. The V segment lost 4 bases and the J segment 0 bases; nucleotides outside the gene matches: 6. From germline, CDR1 is SGHAT and CDR2 FQNNGV. CDR3 length equals 18 residues. The CDR3, as DNA: TGTGCCAGCAGCTATCGAAGGGACAGGGGCTCTGGGGCCAACGTCCTGACTTTC. As protein: CASSYRRDRGSGANVLTF.

This chain connects TRBV9 to TRBJ2-7, with D possibly TRBD2 on 6 matching bases. This CDR3 has 16 residues. Trimming took off 0 bases at V and 3 bases at J, with 16 bases between the two ends. The V gene's germline CDR1 is SGDLS and CDR2 YYNGEE. The CDR3 nucleotides read TGTGCCAGCAGCGTAGATAGGAGGGCGGCCTACTACGAGCAGTACTTC. Translated, it gives CASSVDRRAAYYEQYF.

This clone has a single count. The CDR3 DNA reads as TGTGCCAGCAGTATAGGACAGGCTCTAAACTATGGCTACACCTTC. Protein sequence: CASSIGQALNYGYTF. J is TRBJ1-2 and V is TRBV2, with 7 bases aligning to TRBD1. The CDR3 covers 15 residues. V dropped 5 bases and J dropped 2; count of bases not matched to a gene: 8. CDR1 is SNHLY and CDR2 is FYNNEI in the germline V gene. Filled out from reference TRBV2 and TRBJ1-2, the complete variable domain reads EPEVTQTPSHQVTQMGQEVILRCVPISNHLYFYWYRQILGQKVEFLVSFYNNEISEKSEIFDDQFSVERPDGSNFTLKIRSTKLEDSAMYFCASSIGQALNYGYTFGSGTRLTVV.

The chain joins TRBV6-4 to TRBJ2-3; 8 bases agree with TRBD2. The V and J ends lost 5 bases and 0 bases, in that order; junction bases with no gene match: 4. This CDR3 contains 15 residues. CDR1 is MRHNA, CDR2 SNTAGT, per germline. The CDR3, as DNA: TGTGCCAGCAGTAGCGGGGGAGCTAGCACAGATACGCAGTATTTT. This translates into CASSSGGASTDTQYF.

The rearrangement links TRBV2 to TRBJ2-2, with D perhaps TRBD2 (7 bases). CDR3 length: 14 amino acids. CDR1 and CDR2 (germline): SNHLY, FYNNEI. Trimming removed 8 bases from V and 0 bases from J, with 10 bases in between. Written as DNA, the CDR3 is TGTGCCAGCGGGGGGGCCTCGAACACCGGGGAGCTGTTTTTT. Amino acid sequence: CASGGASNTGELFF.